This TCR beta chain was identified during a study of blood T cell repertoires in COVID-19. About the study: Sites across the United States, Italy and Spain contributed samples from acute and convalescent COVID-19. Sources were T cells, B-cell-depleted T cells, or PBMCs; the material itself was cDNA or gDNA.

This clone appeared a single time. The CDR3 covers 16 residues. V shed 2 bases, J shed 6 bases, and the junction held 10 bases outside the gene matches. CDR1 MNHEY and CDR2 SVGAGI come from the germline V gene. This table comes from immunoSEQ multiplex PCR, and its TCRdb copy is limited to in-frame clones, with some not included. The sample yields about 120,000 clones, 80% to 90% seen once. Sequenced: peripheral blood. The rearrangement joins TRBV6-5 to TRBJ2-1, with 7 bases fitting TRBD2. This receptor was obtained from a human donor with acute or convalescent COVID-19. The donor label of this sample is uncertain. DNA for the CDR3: TGTGCCAGCAGTTACGGGGGAGGGCCAATTTCCAATGAGCAGTTCTTC. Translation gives CASSYGGGPISNEQFF.